This TCR beta chain was identified during a study of patients and donors after allogeneic stem cell transplantation. This clonotype appeared many times. At one end the junction does not follow the germline gene, possibly because of a read error. TCRdb reprocessed the RT-PCR reads with MiXCR, giving one entry per CDR3 protein. The sample includes hundreds of thousands of distinct CDR3 sequences, 14% seen only once; the top ten take around 10%. The germline CDR1 and CDR2 sequences are SGHRS and YFSETQ. The CDR3 loop spans 14 amino acids. The specimen sequenced was blood, either unsorted or a sorted T cell fraction (not recorded which). The V call is TRBV5-1, the J call TRBJ2-3, with D perhaps assigned TRBD1 or TRBD2 (5 bases each). The TCR sequence derives from a human donor who was either an allogeneic HSCT recipient or a stem cell or donor lymphocyte infusion donor (not recorded which). It is not recorded whose cells these are; they may come from a transplant donor. This chain's CDR3 is CASSFEGSTGTQYF. The DNA of the CDR3 is TGCGCCAGCAGCTTTGAGGGAAGCACAGGTACGCAGTATTTT.